This TCR beta chain was obtained from a study of high-grade serous ovarian cancer treatment subgroups. Regarding the study as a whole: Tumors within one patient showed repertoire similarity of about 0.1 to 0.8. The analyses considered CDR3 and ignored CDR1 and CDR2.

The tumor samples were collected prior to definitive surgery or chemotherapy. The method was immunoSEQ multiplex PCR; TCRdb's version includes in-frame clones alone and lacks a portion of them. The table has over a thousand clones, over 65% seen once; the top ten hold roughly 14%. Germline V lookup: CDR1 SQVTM, CDR2 ANQGSEA. This CDR3 is built from 13 residues. Trimming stripped 4 bases from V and 3 bases from J, with 12 bases between. This clone has only a few counts. Its cognate antigen is unknown. This chain uses TRBV29-1 with TRBJ1-1; D remains unclear. Input material: tumor tissue. The receptor comes from a human donor with high-grade serous ovarian cancer. The chain's CDR3 is CSVGLSPDTEAFF. CDR3 coding DNA: TGCAGCGTTGGGCTCTCACCCGACACTGAAGCTTTCTTT.